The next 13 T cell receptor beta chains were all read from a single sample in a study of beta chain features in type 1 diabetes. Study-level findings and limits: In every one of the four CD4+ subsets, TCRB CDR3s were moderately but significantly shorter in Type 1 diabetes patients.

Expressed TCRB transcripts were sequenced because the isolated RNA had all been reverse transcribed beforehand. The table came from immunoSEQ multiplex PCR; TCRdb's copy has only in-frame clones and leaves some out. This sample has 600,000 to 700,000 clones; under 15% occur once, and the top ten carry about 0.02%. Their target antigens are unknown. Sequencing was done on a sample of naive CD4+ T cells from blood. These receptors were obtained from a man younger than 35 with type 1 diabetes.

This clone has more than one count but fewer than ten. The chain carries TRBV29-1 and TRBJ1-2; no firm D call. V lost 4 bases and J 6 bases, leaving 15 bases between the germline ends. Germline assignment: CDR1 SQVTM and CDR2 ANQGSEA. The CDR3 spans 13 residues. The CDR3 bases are TGCAGCGTTGTCTGGCAGGCACGGGATGGCTACACCTTC. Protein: CSVVWQARDGYTF.

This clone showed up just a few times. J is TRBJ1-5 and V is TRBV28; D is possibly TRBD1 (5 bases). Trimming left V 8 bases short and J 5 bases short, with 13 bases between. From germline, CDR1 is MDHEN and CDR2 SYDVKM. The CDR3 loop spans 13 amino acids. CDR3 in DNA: TGTGCCAGCCTCGGCGGGGGTGATCAGCCCCAGCATTTT. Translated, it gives CASLGGGDQPQHF.

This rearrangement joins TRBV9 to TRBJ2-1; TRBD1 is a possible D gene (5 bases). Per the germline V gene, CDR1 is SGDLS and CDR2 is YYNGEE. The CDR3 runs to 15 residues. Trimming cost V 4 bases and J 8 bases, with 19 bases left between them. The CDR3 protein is CASSQSPLRADEQFF. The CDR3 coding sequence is TGTGCCAGCAGCCAAAGCCCACTCAGGGCCGATGAGCAGTTCTTC.

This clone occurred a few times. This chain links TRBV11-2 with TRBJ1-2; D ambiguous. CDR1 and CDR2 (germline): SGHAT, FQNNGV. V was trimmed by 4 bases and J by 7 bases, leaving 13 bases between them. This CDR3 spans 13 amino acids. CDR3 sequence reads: CASSWTLDIGYTF. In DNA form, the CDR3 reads TGTGCCAGCAGCTGGACCCTAGATATTGGCTACACCTTC.

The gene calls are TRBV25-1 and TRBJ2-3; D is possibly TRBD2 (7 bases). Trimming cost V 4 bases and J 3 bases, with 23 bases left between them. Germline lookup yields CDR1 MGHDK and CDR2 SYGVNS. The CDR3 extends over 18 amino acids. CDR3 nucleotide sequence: TGTGCCAGCAGTGGGGTTAAAGGAGCGGGGACAACTACAGATACGCAGTATTTT. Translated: CASSGVKGAGTTTDTQYF.

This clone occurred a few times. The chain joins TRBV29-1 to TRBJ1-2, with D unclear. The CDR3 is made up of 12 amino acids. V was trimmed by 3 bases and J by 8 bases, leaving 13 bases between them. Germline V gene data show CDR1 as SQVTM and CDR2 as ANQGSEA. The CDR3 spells CSVDGGRRGYTF. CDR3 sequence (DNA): TGCAGCGTTGATGGAGGGCGGAGGGGCTACACCTTC.

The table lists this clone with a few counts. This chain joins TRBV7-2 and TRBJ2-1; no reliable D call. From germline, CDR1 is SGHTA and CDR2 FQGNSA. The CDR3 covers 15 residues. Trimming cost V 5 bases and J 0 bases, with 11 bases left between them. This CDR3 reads CASSLRQSSYNEQFF. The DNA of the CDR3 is TGTGCCAGCAGCCTACGGCAAAGCTCCTACAATGAGCAGTTCTTC.

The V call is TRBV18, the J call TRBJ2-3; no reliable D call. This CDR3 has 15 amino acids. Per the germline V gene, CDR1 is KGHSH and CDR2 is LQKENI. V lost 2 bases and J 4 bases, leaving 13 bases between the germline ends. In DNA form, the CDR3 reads TGTGCCAGCTCACCAGAGGACGCCCAGTCAGATACGCAGTATTTT. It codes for CASSPEDAQSDTQYF. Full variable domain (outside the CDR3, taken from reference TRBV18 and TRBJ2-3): NAGVMQNPRHLVRRRGQEARLRCSPMKGHSHVYWYRQLPEEGLKFMVYLQKENIIDESGMPKERFSAEFPKEGPSILRIQQVVRGDSAAYFCASSPEDAQSDTQYFGPGTRLTVL.

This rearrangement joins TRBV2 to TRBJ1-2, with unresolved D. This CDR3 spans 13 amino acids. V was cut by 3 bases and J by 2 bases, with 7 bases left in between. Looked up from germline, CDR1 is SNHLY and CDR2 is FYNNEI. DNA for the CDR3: TGTGCCAGCAGTGAGGTCAGAAACTATGGCTACACCTTC. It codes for CASSEVRNYGYTF.

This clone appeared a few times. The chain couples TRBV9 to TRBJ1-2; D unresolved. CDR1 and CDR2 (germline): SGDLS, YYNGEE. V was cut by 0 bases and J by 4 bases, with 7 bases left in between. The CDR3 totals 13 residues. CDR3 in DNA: TGTGCCAGCAGCGTAGGGCCGAGCTATGGCTACACCTTC. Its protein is CASSVGPSYGYTF.

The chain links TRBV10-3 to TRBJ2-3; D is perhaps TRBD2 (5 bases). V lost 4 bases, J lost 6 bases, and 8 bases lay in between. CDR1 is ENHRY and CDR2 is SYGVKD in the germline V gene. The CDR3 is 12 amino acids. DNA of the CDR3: TGTGCCATCAGTGGCTGGAGGGATACGCAGTATTTT. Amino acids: CAISGWRDTQYF.

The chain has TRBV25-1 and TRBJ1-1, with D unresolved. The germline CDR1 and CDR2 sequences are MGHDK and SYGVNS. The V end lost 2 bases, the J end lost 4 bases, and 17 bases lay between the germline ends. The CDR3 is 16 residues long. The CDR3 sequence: CASSEARGVGGTEAFF. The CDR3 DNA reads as TGTGCCAGCAGTGAAGCCCGAGGCGTCGGCGGCACTGAAGCTTTCTTT.

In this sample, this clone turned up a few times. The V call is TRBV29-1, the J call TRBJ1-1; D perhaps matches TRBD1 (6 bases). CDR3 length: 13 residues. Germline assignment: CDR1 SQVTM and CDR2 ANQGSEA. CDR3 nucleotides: TGCACAACAAGGGGGTCGGCGAACACTGAAGCTTTCTTT. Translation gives CTTRGSANTEAFF.